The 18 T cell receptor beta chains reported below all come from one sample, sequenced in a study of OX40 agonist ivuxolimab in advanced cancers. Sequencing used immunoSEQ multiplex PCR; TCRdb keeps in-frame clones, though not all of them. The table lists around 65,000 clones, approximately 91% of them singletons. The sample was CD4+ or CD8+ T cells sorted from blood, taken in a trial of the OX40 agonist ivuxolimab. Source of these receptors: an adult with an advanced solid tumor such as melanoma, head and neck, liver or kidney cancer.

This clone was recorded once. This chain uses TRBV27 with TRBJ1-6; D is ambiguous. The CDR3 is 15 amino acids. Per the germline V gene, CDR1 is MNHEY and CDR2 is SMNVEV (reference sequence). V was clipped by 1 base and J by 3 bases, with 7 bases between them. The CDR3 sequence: CASSLYSDYNSPLHF. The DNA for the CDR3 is TGTGCCAGCAGTTTATATTCTGACTATAATTCACCCCTCCACTTT.

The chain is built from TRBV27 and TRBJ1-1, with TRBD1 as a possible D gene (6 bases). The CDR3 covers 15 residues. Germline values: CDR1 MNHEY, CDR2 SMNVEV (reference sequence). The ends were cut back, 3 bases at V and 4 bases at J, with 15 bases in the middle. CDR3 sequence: CASSFIFGGGTEAFF. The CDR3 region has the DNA TGTGCCAGCAGTTTTATATTTGGAGGGGGCACTGAAGCTTTCTTT.

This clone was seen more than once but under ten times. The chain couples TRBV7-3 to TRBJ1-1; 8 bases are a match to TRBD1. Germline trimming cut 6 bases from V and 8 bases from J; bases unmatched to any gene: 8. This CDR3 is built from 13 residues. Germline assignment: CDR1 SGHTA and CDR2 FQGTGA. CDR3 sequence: CASSYTGTGEAFF. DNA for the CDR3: TGTGCCAGCAGTTATACGGGGACAGGAGAAGCTTTCTTT.

The CDR3 sequence is CASSARGDSGNTIYF. CDR3 sequence (DNA): TGTGCCAGCAGCGCTAGGGGAGACTCTGGAAACACCATATATTTT. The chain uses TRBV2 and TRBJ1-3; maybe TRBD1 (5 bases). V was trimmed by 6 bases and J by 0 bases, leaving 12 bases between them. This CDR3 has 15 amino acids. CDR1 is SNHLY and CDR2 is FYNNEI in the germline V gene.

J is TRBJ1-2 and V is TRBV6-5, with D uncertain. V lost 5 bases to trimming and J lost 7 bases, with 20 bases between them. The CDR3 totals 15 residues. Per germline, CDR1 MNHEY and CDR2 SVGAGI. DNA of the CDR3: TGTGCCAGCAGTCCCCAGGTGGAACACAGCTCTGGCTACACCTTC. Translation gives CASSPQVEHSSGYTF.

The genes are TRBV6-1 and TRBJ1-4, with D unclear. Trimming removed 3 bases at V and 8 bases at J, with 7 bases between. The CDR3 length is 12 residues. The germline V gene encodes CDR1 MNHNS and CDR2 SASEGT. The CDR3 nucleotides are TGTGCCAGCAGTGACAGTCGCGAAAAACTGTTTTTT. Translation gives CASSDSREKLFF.

In DNA, the CDR3 is TGCGCCAGCAGCCTCCAGGGTGAAGGCTACGAGCAGTACTTC. It codes for CASSLQGEGYEQYF. V usage is TRBV4-1 and J usage is TRBJ2-7; weak D call: TRBD1 (5 bases). CDR3 size: 14 residues. Trimming removed 4 bases from V and 3 bases from J, with 13 bases in between. Germline V gene data show CDR1 as MGHRA and CDR2 as YSYEKL.

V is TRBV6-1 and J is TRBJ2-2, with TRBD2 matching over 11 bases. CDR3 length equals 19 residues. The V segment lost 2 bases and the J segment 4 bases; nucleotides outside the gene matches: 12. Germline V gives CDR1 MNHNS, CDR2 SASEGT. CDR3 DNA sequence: TGTGCCAGCAGTGAAAAGGGGATAGCGGGGGGGCCGAGCACCGGGGAGCTGTTTTTT. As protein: CASSEKGIAGGPSTGELFF.

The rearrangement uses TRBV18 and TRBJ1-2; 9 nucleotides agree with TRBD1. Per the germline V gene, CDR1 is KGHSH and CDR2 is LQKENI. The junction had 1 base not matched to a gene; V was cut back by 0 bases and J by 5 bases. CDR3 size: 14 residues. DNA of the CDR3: TGTGCCAGCTCACCACCGGACAGGGGTTATGGCTACACCTTC. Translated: CASSPPDRGYGYTF.

For the CDR3, the DNA is TGTGCCAGCAGCCAGACCGGGACTTATGCCTACGAGCAGTACTTC. Amino acids: CASSQTGTYAYEQYF. The gene calls are TRBV27 and TRBJ2-7, with D tentatively TRBD2 (6 bases). The V and J ends lost 6 bases and 2 bases respectively, with 17 bases between them. The length of the CDR3 is 15 residues. Germline V gene data show CDR1 as MNHEY and CDR2 as SMNVEV (reference sequence).

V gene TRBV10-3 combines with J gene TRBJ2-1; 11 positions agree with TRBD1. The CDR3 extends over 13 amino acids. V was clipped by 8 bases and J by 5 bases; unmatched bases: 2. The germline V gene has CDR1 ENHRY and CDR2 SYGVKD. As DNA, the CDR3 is TGTGCCATCCCGGGACAGGGGGACAATGAGCAGTTCTTC. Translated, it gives CAIPGQGDNEQFF.

The CDR3 DNA is TGTGCCAGCAGCTTACTAGACCCTCAACTCTCCTACGAGCAGTACTTC. This sequence encodes CASSLLDPQLSYEQYF. The chain carries TRBV7-2 and TRBJ2-7; the D is unclear. This CDR3 has 16 residues. The V gene's germline CDR1 is SGHTA and CDR2 FQGNSA. Deletions cut 2 bases from V and 0 bases from J, with 14 bases between.

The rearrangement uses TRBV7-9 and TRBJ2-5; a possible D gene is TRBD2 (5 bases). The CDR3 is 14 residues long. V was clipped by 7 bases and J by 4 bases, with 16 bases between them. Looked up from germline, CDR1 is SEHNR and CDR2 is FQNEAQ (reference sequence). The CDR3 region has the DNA TGTGCCAGCACCCACCCGAACGGGGTAGAGACCCAGTACTTC. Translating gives CASTHPNGVETQYF.

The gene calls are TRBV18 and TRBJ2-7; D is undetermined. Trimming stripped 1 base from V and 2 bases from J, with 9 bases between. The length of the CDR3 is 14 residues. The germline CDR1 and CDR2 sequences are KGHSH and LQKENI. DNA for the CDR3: TGTGCCAGCTCACCACGAGACGGCACCTACGAGCAGTACTTC. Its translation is CASSPRDGTYEQYF.

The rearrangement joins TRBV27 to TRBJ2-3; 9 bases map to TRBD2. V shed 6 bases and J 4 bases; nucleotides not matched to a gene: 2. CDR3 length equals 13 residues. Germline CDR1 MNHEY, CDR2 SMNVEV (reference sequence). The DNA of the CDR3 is TGTGCCAGCAGACTAGCGGGTCCAGATACGCAGTATTTT. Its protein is CASRLAGPDTQYF.

CDR3 DNA: TGTGCTAGTGGACGGGAACCAACCCAAGAGACCCAGTACTTC. Translating it yields CASGREPTQETQYF. This chain connects TRBV12-5 to TRBJ2-5; perhaps TRBD2 as D (5 bases). Trimming shortened V by 6 bases and J by 1 base, and 12 bases separated the two germline ends. The CDR3 spans 14 residues. Germline V gene sequence: CDR1 LGHNT, CDR2 FRNRAP.

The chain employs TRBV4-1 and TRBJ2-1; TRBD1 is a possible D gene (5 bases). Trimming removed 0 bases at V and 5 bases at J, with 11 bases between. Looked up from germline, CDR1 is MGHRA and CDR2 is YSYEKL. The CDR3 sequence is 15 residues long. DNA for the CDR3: TGCGCCAGCAGCCAAGAACTGCAGGGAAACAATGAGCAGTTCTTC. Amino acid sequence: CASSQELQGNNEQFF.

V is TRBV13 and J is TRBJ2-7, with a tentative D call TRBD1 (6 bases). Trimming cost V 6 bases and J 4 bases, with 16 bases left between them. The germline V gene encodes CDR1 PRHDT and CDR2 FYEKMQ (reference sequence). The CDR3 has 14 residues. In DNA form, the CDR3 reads TGTGCCAGCAGTCTAAGGGGACACAAGTACGAGCAGTACTTC. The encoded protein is CASSLRGHKYEQYF.